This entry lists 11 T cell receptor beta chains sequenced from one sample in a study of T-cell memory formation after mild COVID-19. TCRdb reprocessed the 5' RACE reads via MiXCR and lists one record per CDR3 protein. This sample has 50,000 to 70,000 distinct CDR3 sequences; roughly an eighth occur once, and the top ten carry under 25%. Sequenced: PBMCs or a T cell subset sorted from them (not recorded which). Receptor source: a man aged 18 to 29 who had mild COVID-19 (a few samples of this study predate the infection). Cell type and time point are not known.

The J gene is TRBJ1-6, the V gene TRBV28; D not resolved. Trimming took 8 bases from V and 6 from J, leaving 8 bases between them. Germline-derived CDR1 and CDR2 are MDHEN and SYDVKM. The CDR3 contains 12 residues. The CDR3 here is CASSKLNSPLHF. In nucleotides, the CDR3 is TGTGCCAGCTCTAAGCTTAATTCACCCCTCCACTTT. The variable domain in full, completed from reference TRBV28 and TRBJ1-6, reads DVKVTQSSRYLVKRTGEKVFLECVQDMDHENMFWYRQDPGLGLRLIYFSYDVKMKEKGDIPEGYSVSREKKERFSLILESASTNQTSMYLCASSKLNSPLHFGNGTRLTVT.

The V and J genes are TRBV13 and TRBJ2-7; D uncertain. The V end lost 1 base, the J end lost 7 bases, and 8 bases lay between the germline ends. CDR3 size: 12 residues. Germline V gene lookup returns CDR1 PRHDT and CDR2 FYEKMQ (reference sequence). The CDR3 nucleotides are TGTGCCAGCAGCTTAGACCGTGGGGAGCAGTACGTC. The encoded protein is CASSLDRGEQYV.

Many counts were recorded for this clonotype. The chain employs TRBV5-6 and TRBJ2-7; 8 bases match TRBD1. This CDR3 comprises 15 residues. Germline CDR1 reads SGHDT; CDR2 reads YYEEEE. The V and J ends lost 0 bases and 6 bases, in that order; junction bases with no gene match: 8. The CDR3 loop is CASSLAPGQGSEQYV. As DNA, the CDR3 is TGTGCCAGCAGCTTGGCCCCCGGACAGGGTAGCGAGCAGTACGTC.

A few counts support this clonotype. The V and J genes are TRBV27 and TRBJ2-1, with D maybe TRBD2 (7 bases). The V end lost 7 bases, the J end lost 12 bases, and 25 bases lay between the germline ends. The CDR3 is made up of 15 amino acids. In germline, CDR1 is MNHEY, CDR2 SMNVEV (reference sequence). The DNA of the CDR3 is TGTGCCAGCACCTCTGGGGGAGGGCCGGCGGGGGCGCAGTTCTTC. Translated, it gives CASTSGGGPAGAQFF.

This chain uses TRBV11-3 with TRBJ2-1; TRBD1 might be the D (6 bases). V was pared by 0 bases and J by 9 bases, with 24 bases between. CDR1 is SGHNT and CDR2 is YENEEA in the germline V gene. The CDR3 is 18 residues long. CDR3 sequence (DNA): TGTGCCAGCAGCTTAGATCAGGGTGGGACAACAAGGATTACTGAGCAGTTCTTC. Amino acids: CASSLDQGGTTRITEQFF.

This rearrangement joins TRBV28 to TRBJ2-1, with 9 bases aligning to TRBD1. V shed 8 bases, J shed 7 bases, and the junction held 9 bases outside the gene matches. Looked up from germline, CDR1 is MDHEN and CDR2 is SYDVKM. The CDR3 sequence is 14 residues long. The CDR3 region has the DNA TGTGCCAGCGGCCGGGACAGGGTTTCTAATGAGCAGTTCTTC. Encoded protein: CASGRDRVSNEQFF. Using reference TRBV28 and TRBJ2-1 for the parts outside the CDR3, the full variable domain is DVKVTQSSRYLVKRTGEKVFLECVQDMDHENMFWYRQDPGLGLRLIYFSYDVKMKEKGDIPEGYSVSREKKERFSLILESASTNQTSMYLCASGRDRVSNEQFFGPGTRLTVL.

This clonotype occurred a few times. CDR3 amino acids: CASSTTGTANYEQYF. Here the CDR3 DNA reads TGTGCCAGCAGCACCACCGGGACAGCTAACTACGAGCAGTACTTC. The rearrangement joins TRBV6-5 to TRBJ2-7, with 7 bases fitting TRBD1. With V trimmed by 6 bases and J by 3 bases, 11 bases remained unmatched. Germline CDR1 and CDR2: MNHEY and SVGAGI. The CDR3 totals 15 residues.

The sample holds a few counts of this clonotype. CDR3 amino acids: CASSLVGAATYNEQFF. The CDR3 nucleotides read TGTGCCAGCAGCTTAGTAGGGGCAGCTACCTACAATGAGCAGTTCTTC. The rearrangement joins TRBV7-2 to TRBJ2-1, with D possibly being TRBD1 (5 bases). This CDR3 comprises 16 residues. Germline V gene lookup returns CDR1 SGHTA and CDR2 FQGNSA. V lost 1 base and J lost 2, with 12 bases in between.

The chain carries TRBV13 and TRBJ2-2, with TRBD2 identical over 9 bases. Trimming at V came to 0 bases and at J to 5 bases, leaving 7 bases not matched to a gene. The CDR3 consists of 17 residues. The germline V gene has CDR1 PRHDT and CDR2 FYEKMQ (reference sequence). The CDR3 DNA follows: TGTGCCAGCAGCTTAGGCCGGCGGGGGGGCCGAACCGGGGAGCTGTTTTTT. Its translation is CASSLGRRGGRTGELFF.

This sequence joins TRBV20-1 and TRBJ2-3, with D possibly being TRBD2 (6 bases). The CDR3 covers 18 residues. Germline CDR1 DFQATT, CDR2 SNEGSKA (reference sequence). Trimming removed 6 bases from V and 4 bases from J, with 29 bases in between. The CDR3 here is CSATEGLAARSIADTQYF. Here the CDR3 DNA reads TGCAGTGCCACGGAGGGCCTAGCAGCTCGTTCTATCGCAGATACGCAGTATTTT.

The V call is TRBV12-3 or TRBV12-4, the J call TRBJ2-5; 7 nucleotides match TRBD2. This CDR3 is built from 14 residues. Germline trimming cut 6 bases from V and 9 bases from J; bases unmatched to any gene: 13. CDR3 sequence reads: CASRPGSGARAQYF. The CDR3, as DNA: TGTGCCAGCAGACCCGGCAGCGGGGCCCGGGCCCAGTACTTC.